This T cell receptor (beta chain) came from a study of blood T cell repertoires in COVID-19. Only in-frame clones appear in the TCRdb table, and some are missing; sequencing was by immunoSEQ multiplex PCR. The data show roughly 150,000 clones, with 70% to 90% seen just once and approximately 7.6% held by the top ten. Germline CDR1 reads MNHEY; CDR2 reads SMNVEV (reference sequence). Between the trimmed V and J ends, which lost 8 bases and 0 bases, there was a span of 16 bases. This CDR3 region has 16 residues. This receptor was taken from a woman over 75 with COVID-19, enrolled during active disease. Sequencing was done on a sample of peripheral blood. V and J are TRBV27 and TRBJ2-2, with D possibly matching TRBD1 (6 bases). The CDR3 DNA is TGTGCCAGCTCCCGCCGGGACACCACGAACACCGGGGAGCTGTTTTTT. Residues: CASSRRDTTNTGELFF.